This TCR beta chain was sequenced in a study of cytomegalovirus exposure and HLA in healthy donors. On the study more broadly: Clustering assigned 70% to 90% of the approximately 370 genotyped donors to the Caucasian-associated ancestry cluster.

The CDR3 sequence is 15 residues long. V trimming: 4 bases; J trimming: 5 bases; junction bases outside the gene matches: 7. Germline-derived CDR1 and CDR2 are MNHNS and SASEGT. The PCR was carried out with 60 Vbeta primers and 13 Jbeta primers. This table comes from immunoSEQ multiplex PCR, and its TCRdb copy is limited to in-frame clones, with some not included. The sample lists some 170,000 clones; 80% to 90% were seen once. What was sequenced was PBMCs. The chain uses TRBV6-1 and TRBJ1-4, with 7 positions matching TRBD1. This sequence originates from a woman younger than 30 in good health and CMV-seropositive. The CDR3 sequence is CASSGLDRTNEKLFF. CDR3 nucleotides: TGTGCCAGCAGTGGCTTGGACAGGACGAATGAAAAACTGTTTTTT.